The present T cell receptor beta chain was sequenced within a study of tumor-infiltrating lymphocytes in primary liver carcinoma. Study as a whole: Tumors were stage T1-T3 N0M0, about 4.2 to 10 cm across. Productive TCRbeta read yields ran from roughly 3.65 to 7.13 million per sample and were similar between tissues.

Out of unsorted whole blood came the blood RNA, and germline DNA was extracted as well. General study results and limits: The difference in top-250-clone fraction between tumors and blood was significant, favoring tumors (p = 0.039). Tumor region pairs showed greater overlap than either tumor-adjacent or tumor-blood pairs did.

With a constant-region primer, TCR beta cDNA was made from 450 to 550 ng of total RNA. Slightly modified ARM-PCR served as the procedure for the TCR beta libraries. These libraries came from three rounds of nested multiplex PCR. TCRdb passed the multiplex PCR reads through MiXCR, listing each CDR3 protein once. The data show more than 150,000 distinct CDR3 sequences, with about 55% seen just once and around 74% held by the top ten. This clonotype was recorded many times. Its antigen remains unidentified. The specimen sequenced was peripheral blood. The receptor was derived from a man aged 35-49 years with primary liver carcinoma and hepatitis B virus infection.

CDR3 residues: CASSQDRNQYEQYF. The CDR3 nucleotides are TGTGCCAGCAGCCAAGATAGGAACCAGTACGAGCAGTACTTC. The chain combines TRBV4-2 with TRBJ2-7; D call uncertain. Trimming removed 0 bases from V and 4 bases from J, with 10 bases in between. The CDR3 has 14 residues. CDR1 is LGHNA and CDR2 is YNFKEQ in the germline V gene.